The text below deals with one T cell receptor beta chain. Its antigen is still unknown. A CD45RO-CCR7+CD27+CD95- profile was what naive CD8+ T cells displayed. UMI-labeled TRB cDNA libraries were prepared by 5' RACE. TCRdb reprocessed the 5' RACE reads, keeping one entry per CDR3 protein, no DNA. In all, the sample yields 100,000 to 150,000 distinct CDR3 sequences. The germline V gene encodes CDR1 SEHNR and CDR2 FQNEAQ (reference sequence). The CDR3 length is 16 residues. These data originate in a study of CXCR3-negative and CXCR3-positive naive CD8 T cells. Study overall: Each library held about 1.5 +/- 0.3 million TRB reads, 130 million to 150 million in total. General observations from the study: Both of the naive subsets showed about the same high diversity, but memory CD8+ cells had much less.

Sequences were obtained from naive CXCR3- CD8+ T cells from blood. Subset defined: CD45RO-CCR7+CD27+CD95- naive CD8+ T cells lacking CXCR3 (TNR3-). The TCR sequence derives from a human donor in good health. Some clones in this sample may be carry-over from other donors' samples. The V and J genes are TRBV7-9 and TRBJ2-4; there is no DNA to check the TCRdb D call of TRBD1. The CDR3 here is CASSSNRGDAKNIQYF.